This T cell receptor (beta chain) was recovered during a study of cytomegalovirus exposure and HLA in healthy donors. The PCR had 60 Vbeta and 13 Jbeta primers. Sequencing used immunoSEQ multiplex PCR; TCRdb keeps in-frame clones, though not all of them. Of fewer than 250,000 clones listed, more than 75% were seen once; the top ten hold about 3.8%. Germline CDR1 reads SNHLY; CDR2 reads FYNNEI. CDR3 length: 15 residues. The germline V and J ends were trimmed by 8 bases and 1 base, with 15 bases remaining between them. The clonotype was recovered from a male donor in good health and CMV-seronegative. Sequenced sample: PBMCs. The gene calls are TRBV2 and TRBJ1-5, with no clear D. The chain's CDR3 is CASALREGSNQPQHF. CDR3 DNA: TGTGCCAGCGCTCTCCGGGAGGGCAGCAATCAGCCCCAGCATTTT.